The 11 T cell receptor beta chains presented below share a single source sample, sequenced in a study of vaccination and CD4 T cells after COVID-19. The Oncomine TCR Beta short-read assay sequenced DNA from cultured CD4+ T cells. TCRdb reprocessed the PCR reads via MiXCR and lists one record per CDR3 protein. The data contain some 13,000 distinct CDR3 sequences, around two fifths of them seen just once; the ten biggest clones take up 14% to 15%. Their target antigens are unknown. Treatment reported: approximately nine-day PBMC culture with coronavirus spike peptide pools or control peptides (ViraFEST assay). Sequencing used CD4+ T cells from blood, cultured in vitro. These receptors all stem from a human donor who had recovered from COVID-19.

There are a few counts of this clonotype. The chain is built from TRBV30 and TRBJ1-1, with a tentative D call TRBD1 (6 bases). CDR1 is GTSNPN, CDR2 SVGIG, per germline (reference sequence). Trimming took 8 bases from V and 4 from J, leaving 14 bases between them. The CDR3 covers 12 residues. CDR3 residues: CAGATGTTEAFF. For the CDR3, the DNA is TGTGCCGGCGCCACAGGGACCACTGAAGCTTTCTTT.

The V call is TRBV25-1, the J call TRBJ1-2, with D unclear. CDR3 size: 14 residues. The germline gives CDR1 MGHDK, CDR2 SYGVNS. V lost 4 bases and J lost 8, with 17 bases in between. The DNA for the CDR3 is TGTGCCAGCAGTGCAAATGAACTGGTCGGAGGCTACACCTTC. It encodes CASSANELVGGYTF.

This rearrangement joins TRBV15 to TRBJ1-1; D is ambiguous. Germline values: CDR1 LNHNV, CDR2 YYDKDF (reference sequence). The V and J ends lost 0 bases and 2 bases respectively, with 10 bases between them. This CDR3 spans 15 amino acids. The DNA for the CDR3 is TGTGCCACCAGCAGAGATCGGGCAGGAAACACTGAAGCTTTCTTT. Translation: CATSRDRAGNTEAFF.

This clonotype appeared a few times. The chain couples TRBV5-1 to TRBJ2-2; maybe TRBD2 (6 bases). Between the trimmed V and J ends, which lost 4 bases and 4 bases, there was a span of 14 bases. The CDR3 is 15 amino acids. CDR1 and CDR2 (germline): SGHRS, YFSETQ. Here the CDR3 DNA reads TGCGCCAGCAGCCCCCGTCTAGCGTCCACCGGGGAGCTGTTTTTT. Its protein is CASSPRLASTGELFF.

CDR3 in amino acids: CAWTSGSTDTQYF. The DNA of the CDR3 is TGTGCCTGGACTAGCGGGAGCACAGATACGCAGTATTTT. V is TRBV30 and J is TRBJ2-3, with 8 bases identical to TRBD2. The CDR3 consists of 13 residues. With 4 bases clipped from V and 0 bases from J, the junction kept 0 bases outside the gene matches. The germline gives CDR1 GTSNPN, CDR2 SVGIG (reference sequence).

The chain combines TRBV20-1 with TRBJ1-4; D is undetermined. CDR3 length: 12 residues. Germline V gene sequence: CDR1 DFQATT, CDR2 SNEGSKA (reference sequence). The V end was cut by 5 bases, the J end by 2 bases, with 6 bases between. This CDR3 is CSAEATNEKLFF. CDR3 sequence (DNA): TGCAGTGCTGAAGCTACTAATGAAAAACTGTTTTTT.

This clonotype was counted only a few times. V gene TRBV12-3 or TRBV12-4 combines with J gene TRBJ2-2, with 8 positions matching TRBD1. With 8 bases clipped from V and 5 bases from J, the junction kept 13 bases outside the gene matches. The CDR3 spans 16 residues. The CDR3 bases are TGTGCCAGCGTCTATCAGGGGGCAATTAAGACCGGGGAGCTGTTTTTT. Encoded protein: CASVYQGAIKTGELFF.

This clonotype was detected a few times. The genes are TRBV6-5 and TRBJ1-4; D is unclear. V was trimmed by 2 bases and J by 4 bases, leaving 5 bases between them. The germline gives CDR1 MNHEY, CDR2 SVGAGI. The CDR3 has 13 residues. CDR3 amino acids: CASSYVSNEKLFF. The CDR3 region has the DNA TGTGCCAGCAGTTACGTCAGTAATGAAAAACTGTTTTTT.

This clonotype was observed a handful of times. The V gene is TRBV20-1, the J gene TRBJ1-3, with TRBD1 matching 8 bases. CDR3 length: 13 residues. Germline V gives CDR1 DFQATT, CDR2 SNEGSKA (reference sequence). J was trimmed by 8 bases and V by 3 bases; bases with no gene match: 6. CDR3 loop: CSARDRVGHTIYF. CDR3 nucleotide sequence: TGCAGTGCTAGGGACAGGGTCGGACACACCATATATTTT.

The chain couples TRBV5-1 to TRBJ1-1; 10 bases map to TRBD1. The CDR3 contains 16 residues. In germline, CDR1 is SGHRS, CDR2 YFSETQ. V lost 0 bases, J lost 5 bases, and 7 bases stayed unmatched. CDR3 sequence: CASSLATSDRGTEAFF. CDR3 nucleotide sequence: TGCGCCAGCAGCTTGGCCACGTCGGACAGGGGGACTGAAGCTTTCTTT.

The chain is built from TRBV3-1 and TRBJ1-1; TRBD1 might be the D (6 bases). The CDR3 totals 12 residues. Germline CDR1 is LGHDT and CDR2 is YNNKEL (reference sequence). Trimming cost V 1 base and J 13 bases, with 13 bases left between them. CDR3: CASSQGTLGGFF. In DNA, the CDR3 is TGTGCCAGCAGCCAAGGTACTTTAGGGGGTTTCTTT.